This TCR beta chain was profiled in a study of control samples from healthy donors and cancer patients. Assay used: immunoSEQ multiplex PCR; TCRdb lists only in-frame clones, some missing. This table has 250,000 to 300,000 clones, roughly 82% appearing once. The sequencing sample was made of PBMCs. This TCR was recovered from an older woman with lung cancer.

The CDR3 loop is CASRKDSLTGELFF. CDR3 coding DNA: TGTGCCAGCAGGAAGGACAGCCTAACCGGGGAGCTGTTTTTT. The chain joins TRBV5-4 to TRBJ2-2, with D tentatively TRBD1 (6 bases). The germline gives CDR1 SGHNT, CDR2 YYREEE (reference sequence). This CDR3 spans 14 amino acids. Trimming took 5 bases from V and 5 from J, leaving 13 bases between them.